What follows describes a single T cell receptor beta chain. Its antigen remains unidentified. This specimen comes from a study of T-cell memory formation after mild COVID-19. Study details: Clusters were largely donor specific. Study findings and constraints: Pre-infection memory carried some responding clones, suggesting that cross-reactive memory joined. Later expanders leaned CD4+, whereas clones that contracted between day 15 and 85 were balanced CD4/CD8.

CDR3 length equals 16 residues. V lost 5 bases and J 0 bases, leaving 14 bases between the germline ends. Germline values: CDR1 SGHVS, CDR2 FQNEAQ. From the 5' RACE reads, TCRdb called clonotypes with MiXCR, one entry per CDR3 protein. The table shows almost 350,000 distinct CDR3 sequences, with 20% to 25% occurring only once. Sequenced input: PBMCs or a T cell subset sorted from them (not recorded which). This chain joins TRBV7-8 and TRBJ1-3; D call uncertain. The sequence derives from a man aged 18 to 29 who had mild COVID-19 (a few samples of this study predate the infection). Cell type and time point are not known. Here the CDR3 reads CASSPQGHSSGNTIYF. Here the CDR3 DNA reads TGTGCCAGCAGCCCCCAAGGCCACTCCTCTGGAAACACCATATATTTT.